These T cell receptor beta chains were read from a single sample in a study of T cells in Graves' hyperthyroidism and ophthalmopathy. TCRdb reprocessed the multiplex PCR reads with MiXCR, giving one entry per CDR3 protein. This sample yields around 400,000 distinct CDR3 sequences, of which roughly 25% are seen a single time; roughly 80% belongs to the top ten. Sequencing input: blood. The receptors were gathered from a man aged 50 to 60 with Graves' hyperthyroidism. Each CDR3 is given with its conserved first and last residue. The D gene is left open where the match is weak. Clone size is not always given. Where it is, it says once, few, many or a class for expanded clones.

CDR3nt: TGCGCCAGCAGCTCGGGACAGTACACCGGGGAGCTGTTTTTT
CDR3aa: CASSSGQYTGELFF
abundance: -
d_gene: TRBD1
j_gene: TRBJ2-2
v_gene: TRBV5-1

CDR3nt: TGTGCCTGGATAGGACAGGTTAATTCACCCCTCCACTTT
CDR3aa: CAWIGQVNSPLHF
abundance: -
d_gene: TRBD1
j_gene: TRBJ1-6
v_gene: TRBV30

CDR3nt: TGTGCCTGGAGTCGTCGGGCAGGGGCGAGTGAAGCTTTCTTT
CDR3aa: CAWSRRAGASEAFF
abundance: -
d_gene: -
j_gene: TRBJ1-1
v_gene: TRBV30

CDR3nt: TGTGCCAGCAGCTTACAGGGGGCGGACTCGGCCACCTTC
CDR3aa: CASSLQGADSATF
abundance: -
d_gene: TRBD1
j_gene: TRBJ1-2
v_gene: TRBV5-6

CDR3nt: TGTGCCAGCAGTTTAAGTAGTGGAGTGCCCAATGAGCAGTTCTTC
CDR3aa: CASSLSSGVPNEQFF
abundance: -
d_gene: -
j_gene: TRBJ2-1
v_gene: TRBV27

CDR3nt: TGCAGCGTTGAAGATTCCAGCGGGGGACCCTACGAGCAGTACTTC
CDR3aa: CSVEDSSGGPYEQYF
abundance: -
d_gene: TRBD2
j_gene: TRBJ2-7
v_gene: TRBV29-1

CDR3nt: TGTGCCAGCATGGGACTAGCAAACCAAGAGACCCAGTACTTC
CDR3aa: CASMGLANQETQYF
abundance: -
d_gene: TRBD2
j_gene: TRBJ2-5
v_gene: TRBV6-1

CDR3nt: TGTGCCAGCAGTTTCCGGGACAGGGTGTGGGAGCAGTACTTC
CDR3aa: CASSFRDRVWEQYF
abundance: -
d_gene: TRBD1
j_gene: TRBJ2-7
v_gene: TRBV12-3/TRBV12-4

CDR3nt: TGTGCCAGCAGGACAACCGGGGGCAAAACTGGAGGCTACACCTTC
CDR3aa: CASRTTGGKTGGYTF
abundance: few
d_gene: -
j_gene: TRBJ1-2
v_gene: TRBV6-1

CDR3nt: TGTGCCACCAGTGATCACCGGGACAGGGTAATTAACACCGGGGAGCTGTTTTTT
CDR3aa: CATSDHRDRVINTGELFF
abundance: -
d_gene: TRBD1
j_gene: TRBJ2-2
v_gene: TRBV24-1

CDR3nt: TGCAGCGTTGAATTAGCATCCGCCCCGATTGATGAGCAGTTCTTC
CDR3aa: CSVELASAPIDEQFF
abundance: -
d_gene: -
j_gene: TRBJ2-1
v_gene: TRBV29-1

CDR3nt: TGCGCCAGCACTCGGAGGAACACTGAAGCTTTCTTT
CDR3aa: CASTRRNTEAFF
abundance: -
d_gene: -
j_gene: TRBJ1-1
v_gene: TRBV10-1

CDR3nt: TGTGCCAGCAGTACGGGCCGTTCTAGGGCTTTCTTT
CDR3aa: CASSTGRSRAFF
abundance: many
d_gene: -
j_gene: TRBJ1-1
v_gene: TRBV6-1

CDR3nt: TGTGCCAGCAGTTTACCAGGAAGGACAGATACGCAGTATTTT
CDR3aa: CASSLPGRTDTQYF
abundance: many
d_gene: -
j_gene: TRBJ2-3
v_gene: TRBV28

CDR3nt: TGTGCCACCAGTCGGACAGCGGGGGGCAATGAGCAGTTCTTC
CDR3aa: CATSRTAGGNEQFF
abundance: few
d_gene: TRBD2
j_gene: TRBJ2-1
v_gene: TRBV24-1

CDR3nt: TGTGCCAGCAGTTTAGGTGTACTAGCGGTCTCCTACGAGCAGTACTTC
CDR3aa: CASSLGVLAVSYEQYF
abundance: many
d_gene: TRBD2
j_gene: TRBJ2-7
v_gene: TRBV28

CDR3nt: TGTGCCAGTATGACAAGAGCTAACTATGGCTACACCTTC
CDR3aa: CASMTRANYGYTF
abundance: -
d_gene: -
j_gene: TRBJ1-2
v_gene: TRBV19

CDR3nt: TGTGCCAGCAGCCCCTTGCGGGAGAGCTACGAGCAGTACTTC
CDR3aa: CASSPLRESYEQYF
abundance: few
d_gene: TRBD2
j_gene: TRBJ2-7
v_gene: TRBV3-1

CDR3nt: TGTGCCAGCAGCTTGGAGCTAGCGGGAGGGGCTCGGTTCTTC
CDR3aa: CASSLELAGGARFF
abundance: -
d_gene: TRBD2
j_gene: TRBJ2-1
v_gene: TRBV5-4

CDR3nt: TGCGCCAGCAGGGATCCCCGGGACACTGAAGCTTTCTTT
CDR3aa: CASRDPRDTEAFF
abundance: many
d_gene: -
j_gene: TRBJ1-1
v_gene: TRBV5-1

CDR3nt: TGTGCCAGCAGTGAATGGGACAGGATGTTAGCCGGCACTGAAGCTTTCTTT
CDR3aa: CASSEWDRMLAGTEAFF
abundance: -
d_gene: TRBD1
j_gene: TRBJ1-1
v_gene: TRBV6-1

CDR3nt: TGTGCCAGTAGTATAACCCCCCGGGACAGCTACGAGCAGTACTTC
CDR3aa: CASSITPRDSYEQYF
abundance: many
d_gene: TRBD1
j_gene: TRBJ2-7
v_gene: TRBV19